The present T cell receptor beta chain was sequenced within a study of blood T cell repertoires in COVID-19. Background on the study: The United States, Italy and Spain provided the acute and convalescent COVID-19 samples. T cells, B-cell-depleted T cells, or PBMCs provided the cDNA or gDNA that served as material.

The CDR3 contains 14 residues. CDR1 is MDHEN and CDR2 is SYDVKM in the germline V gene. J was trimmed by 7 bases and V by 6 bases; bases with no gene match: 9. Original methodology: For nucleated cells, counts were estimated from reference gene primer amplification. Method: immunoSEQ multiplex PCR; TCRdb's copy keeps in-frame clones and lacks some. V and J calls and clone size are those listed in that table; D and trimming were worked out from the DNA. The sample contains around 100,000 clones, roughly 87% of which appear only once. The chain is built from TRBV28 and TRBJ2-7, with 10 nucleotides matching TRBD1. This clonotype was sampled from an elderly woman in a cohort sampled during active COVID-19. The sample comprised peripheral blood. Here the CDR3 reads CASRSGTGVWEQYF. The DNA of the CDR3 is TGTGCCAGCAGGTCCGGGACAGGGGTGTGGGAGCAGTACTTC.